These 30 T cell receptor beta chains share one sample of origin, sequenced in a study of shared clonotypes between healthy human individuals. Sequenced by immunoSEQ multiplex PCR; TCRdb stores in-frame clones only, minus some. The data show hundreds of thousands of clones, about 74% seen once. The specimen was memory CD4+ T cells sorted from blood. Subset here: CD45RA-negative fraction. All receptors derive from a man aged 25-45 years in good health.

The rearrangement uses TRBV2 and TRBJ2-2; D tentatively fits TRBD1 or TRBD2 (6 bases each). This CDR3 spans 16 amino acids. Germline values: CDR1 SNHLY, CDR2 FYNNEI. The V gene lost 2 bases and the J gene lost 6 bases, with 16 bases spanning the gap. The CDR3 region is CASSEWGGTRAGELFF. In DNA form, the CDR3 reads TGTGCCAGCAGTGAATGGGGCGGGACAAGAGCCGGGGAGCTGTTTTTT.

The chain links TRBV19 to TRBJ2-5; unclear D gene. Judging by the DNA end, TRBJ2-7 fits better; the J call may be wrong. Germline-derived CDR1 and CDR2 are LNHDA and SQIVND (reference sequence). The CDR3 consists of 15 residues. CDR3 loop: CASSHPAKALYEQYF. As DNA, the CDR3 is TGTGCCAGTAGCCACCCGGCCAAGGCCCTTTACGAGCAGTACTTC.

The gene calls are TRBV2 and TRBJ1-5, with TRBD1 as a possible D gene (5 bases). CDR3 length equals 15 residues. Germline V gene data show CDR1 as SNHLY and CDR2 as FYNNEI. With 4 bases removed from V and 6 bases from J, the gap between germline ends came to 16 bases. CDR3 sequence reads: CASSGGQNAGQPQHF. The CDR3 region has the DNA TGTGCCAGCAGTGGGGGCCAAAACGCTGGTCAGCCCCAGCATTTT. Based on the CDR3 plus reference TRBV2 and TRBJ1-5, the full variable domain is EPEVTQTPSHQVTQMGQEVILRCVPISNHLYFYWYRQILGQKVEFLVSFYNNEISEKSEIFDDQFSVERPDGSNFTLKIRSTKLEDSAMYFCASSGGQNAGQPQHFGDGTRLSIL.

The chain couples TRBV4-2 to TRBJ1-2; no reliable D call. The CDR3 covers 14 residues. Germline CDR1 is LGHNA and CDR2 is YNFKEQ. V was pared by 5 bases and J by 5 bases, with 15 bases between. The CDR3 loop is CASSLANLGYGYTF. As DNA, the CDR3 is TGTGCCAGCAGCTTGGCGAACCTCGGATATGGCTACACCTTC.

This chain joins TRBV7-9 and TRBJ2-2; 11 nucleotides line up with TRBD2. In germline, CDR1 is SEHNR, CDR2 FQNEAQ (reference sequence). V trimming: 0 bases; J trimming: 5 bases; junction bases outside the gene matches: 8. This CDR3 has 18 residues. DNA of the CDR3: TGTGCCAGCAGCTTAGCGCCTGGACTAGCGGGTTCTACCGGGGAGCTGTTTTTT. This translates into CASSLAPGLAGSTGELFF.

CDR3 residues: CASSLGREGLGDTQYF. The CDR3 coding sequence is TGTGCCAGCAGCTTAGGGCGGGAGGGCCTGGGAGATACGCAGTATTTT. The J gene is TRBJ2-3, the V gene TRBV7-3; 9 positions match TRBD2. J lost 5 bases, V lost 2 bases, and 8 bases had no gene match. CDR3 length equals 16 residues. From germline, CDR1 is SGHTA and CDR2 FQGTGA.

This sequence joins TRBV7-7 and TRBJ2-5; no firm D call. From germline, CDR1 is SSHAT and CDR2 FNYEAQ (reference sequence). The ends were cut back, 2 bases at V and 0 bases at J, with 7 bases in the middle. The CDR3 contains 14 residues. CDR3 in amino acids: CASSLSGYQETQYF. CDR3 nucleotides: TGTGCCAGCAGCTTATCAGGCTACCAAGAGACCCAGTACTTC.

V gene TRBV12-5 combines with J gene TRBJ2-5; D assignment may be TRBD1 or TRBD2 (6 bases each). Trimming shortened V by 2 bases and J by 6 bases, and 13 bases separated the two germline ends. The CDR3 is made up of 14 amino acids. CDR1 and CDR2 (germline): LGHNT, FRNRAP. CDR3 sequence: CASGLWGAEKTQYF. CDR3 nucleotides: TGTGCTAGTGGTTTGTGGGGGGCTGAGAAGACCCAGTACTTC.

The gene calls are TRBV19 and TRBJ1-1; no definite D call. The V end lost 2 bases, the J end lost 3 bases, and 16 bases lay between the germline ends. Germline V gene lookup returns CDR1 LNHDA and CDR2 SQIVND (reference sequence). The CDR3 sequence is 16 residues long. CDR3 in DNA: TGTGCCAGTAGTATACGGGTGGGTAGCGGCTACACTGAAGCTTTCTTT. Translation gives CASSIRVGSGYTEAFF.

In the case of this clone: Other DNA sequences of this sample code for an identical CDR3. The V gene is TRBV2, the J gene TRBJ2-7; D is possibly TRBD1 or TRBD2 (5 bases each). The CDR3 totals 13 residues. V was trimmed by 6 bases and J by 2 bases, leaving 11 bases between them. Germline values: CDR1 SNHLY, CDR2 FYNNEI. Here the CDR3 reads CASRGDRTYEQYF. CDR3 DNA: TGTGCCAGCAGAGGGGACCGCACCTACGAGCAGTACTTC.

The chain recombines TRBV6-1 with TRBJ1-1; TRBD1 is a possible D gene (5 bases). This CDR3 is built from 14 residues. The germline V and J ends were trimmed by 4 bases and 10 bases, with 19 bases remaining between them. Germline CDR1 and CDR2: MNHNS and SASEGT. As DNA, the CDR3 is TGTGCCAGCAGTGTAGAACAGGCACGAGGGGTAGCTTTCTTT. It specifies CASSVEQARGVAFF.

The chain employs TRBV25-1 and TRBJ2-2; D remains ambiguous. Trimming cost V 7 bases and J 0 bases, with 6 bases left between them. The CDR3 covers 13 residues. The V gene's germline CDR1 is MGHDK and CDR2 SYGVNS. CDR3 sequence: CASIQSNTGELFF. Written as DNA, the CDR3 is TGTGCCAGCATTCAGTCGAACACCGGGGAGCTGTTTTTT.

The chain couples TRBV6-1 to TRBJ2-1; no clear D gene. V was clipped by 2 bases and J by 5 bases, with 1 base between them. Germline CDR1 MNHNS, CDR2 SASEGT. This CDR3 has 11 amino acids. DNA for the CDR3: TGTGCCAGCAGTGAAAACAATGAGCAGTTCTTC. Its translation is CASSENNEQFF.

CDR3 region: CAWNPGGSYEQYF. The CDR3 coding sequence is TGTGCCTGGAATCCGGGAGGCTCCTACGAGCAGTACTTC. The chain has TRBV30 and TRBJ2-7; 7 nucleotides align to TRBD2. J was trimmed by 0 bases and V by 4 bases; bases with no gene match: 3. The CDR3 totals 13 residues. The germline gives CDR1 GTSNPN, CDR2 SVGIG (reference sequence). Based on the CDR3 plus reference TRBV30 and TRBJ2-7, the full variable domain is SQTIHQWPATLVQPVGSPLSLECTVEGTSNPNLYWYRQAAGRGLQLLFYSVGIGQISSEVPQNLSASRPQDRQFILSSKKLLLSDSGFYLCAWNPGGSYEQYFGPGTRLTVT.

The V and J genes are TRBV7-2 and TRBJ1-3; D not resolved. The CDR3 runs 15 residues. V lost 0 bases and J lost 1, with 7 bases in between. The germline CDR1 and CDR2 sequences are SGHTA and FQGNSA. The CDR3: CASSLALGSGNTIYF. The CDR3 coding sequence is TGTGCCAGCAGCTTAGCGCTTGGGTCTGGAAACACCATATATTTT.

The CDR3 coding sequence is TGTGCCAGTAGTATTGTAATGCCCTCTGGGGCCAACGTCCTGACTTTC. Protein sequence: CASSIVMPSGANVLTF. This chain joins TRBV19 and TRBJ2-6, with D unresolved. The CDR3 sequence is 16 residues long. V was shortened by 3 bases and J by 0 bases, with 9 bases between the two germline ends. CDR1 is LNHDA and CDR2 is SQIVND in the germline V gene (reference sequence).

This chain connects TRBV7-8 to TRBJ1-1; 7 bases line up with TRBD1. Unmatched junction bases numbered 8, after V lost 3 bases and J lost 4 bases. The V gene's germline CDR1 is SGHVS and CDR2 FQNEAQ. This CDR3 comprises 15 residues. The DNA for the CDR3 is TGTGCCAGCAGCTTGGACCGGACAGGTCCCACTGAAGCTTTCTTT. Amino acid sequence: CASSLDRTGPTEAFF.

Details on this clone: The same CDR3 arises from other DNA sequences in this sample as well. The chain has TRBV5-1 and TRBJ2-5; 8 nucleotides match TRBD2. Germline CDR1 SGHRS, CDR2 YFSETQ. V trimming: 3 bases; J trimming: 5 bases; junction bases outside the gene matches: 3. CDR3 length equals 13 residues. The CDR3 is CASSSSGSETQYF. The CDR3 nucleotides read TGCGCCAGCAGCTCAAGCGGGAGTGAGACCCAGTACTTC.

This clone was detected a few times. This chain uses TRBV7-2 with TRBJ2-2; D possibly corresponds to TRBD1 (6 bases). The CDR3 has 14 amino acids. With 6 bases removed from V and 4 bases from J, the gap between germline ends came to 12 bases. The germline gives CDR1 SGHTA, CDR2 FQGNSA. Here the CDR3 DNA reads TGTGCCAGCAGGGCAGGGGCGAGCACCGGGGAGCTGTTTTTT. This codes for CASRAGASTGELFF.

The gene calls are TRBV10-3 and TRBJ2-2; 8 bases are a match to TRBD2. CDR3 length: 12 amino acids. Germline V gene lookup returns CDR1 ENHRY and CDR2 SYGVKD. The J segment lost 6 bases and the V segment lost 10 bases, leaving 4 bases of the junction unmatched. As DNA, the CDR3 is TGTGCCACCGGGGGGGATGCCGGGGAGCTGTTTTTT. It is translated as CATGGDAGELFF.

This chain links TRBV2 with TRBJ2-5; 9 bases map to TRBD1. The length of the CDR3 is 12 residues. After removal of 11 bases from V and 7 bases from J, the junction contained 8 bases not matched to a gene. Looked up from germline, CDR1 is SNHLY and CDR2 is FYNNEI. CDR3: CAAGQGRGTQYF. Written as DNA, the CDR3 is TGTGCCGCGGGACAGGGAAGAGGGACCCAGTACTTC.

The rearrangement links TRBV7-3 to TRBJ2-7, with D possibly being TRBD2 (5 bases). Looked up from germline, CDR1 is SGHTA and CDR2 is FQGTGA. The CDR3 extends over 13 amino acids. The V end was cut by 3 bases, the J end by 2 bases, with 8 bases between. The CDR3 loop reads CASSFGRAYEQYF. For the CDR3, the DNA is TGTGCCAGCAGCTTCGGGCGGGCCTACGAGCAGTACTTC. Full variable domain (missing parts from reference TRBV7-3 and TRBJ2-7): GAGVSQTPSNKVTEKGKYVELRCDPISGHTALYWYRQSLGQGPEFLIYFQGTGAADDSGLPNDRFFAVRPEGSVSTLKIQRTERGDSAVYLCASSFGRAYEQYFGPGTRLTVT.

V usage is TRBV11-3 and J usage is TRBJ2-2; D is perhaps TRBD2 (5 bases). Germline CDR1 is SGHNT and CDR2 is YENEEA. This CDR3 is built from 15 residues. V was trimmed by 0 bases and J by 8 bases, leaving 13 bases between them. The CDR3 DNA reads TGTGCCAGCAGCTTAGACGTCCGGGAAGGGGGGGAGCTGTTTTTT. The encoded protein is CASSLDVREGGELFF.

V usage is TRBV5-6 and J usage is TRBJ1-5; no firm D call. The CDR3 is made up of 14 amino acids. Germline V gene lookup returns CDR1 SGHDT and CDR2 YYEEEE. The V and J ends lost 4 bases and 4 bases respectively, with 12 bases between them. CDR3 protein: CASSRGRNNQPQHF. Here the CDR3 DNA reads TGTGCCAGCAGCCGCGGACGGAATAATCAGCCCCAGCATTTT.

The rearrangement uses TRBV11-2 and TRBJ1-4; a possible D gene is TRBD1 (6 bases). Trimming cost V 4 bases and J 7 bases, with 19 bases left between them. The CDR3 loop spans 16 amino acids. Germline values: CDR1 SGHAT, CDR2 FQNNGV. The CDR3 nucleotides read TGTGCCAGCAGCTCCCTTACCGACAGGCTTGGTGAAAAACTGTTTTTT. It specifies CASSSLTDRLGEKLFF.

The J gene is TRBJ2-3, the V gene TRBV5-4; TRBD1 matches 7 bases. Germline V gene data show CDR1 as SGHNT and CDR2 as YYREEE (reference sequence). J gave up 4 bases and V 1 base, and 6 bases lay outside the gene matches. The CDR3 length is 15 residues. The CDR3, as DNA: TGTGCCAGCAGCTTGAGACAGGGAGTGCCAGATACGCAGTATTTT. Encoded protein: CASSLRQGVPDTQYF.

There are a few counts of this clone. The chain has TRBV5-4 and TRBJ2-3; 10 positions match TRBD2. V lost 4 bases to trimming and J lost 10 bases; unmatched junction nucleotides: 12. The CDR3 has 15 amino acids. Germline CDR1 and CDR2: SGHNT and YYREEE (reference sequence). In DNA form, the CDR3 reads TGTGCCAGCAGCCAAAACACGCTAGCGGGAGAAGCGCAGTATTTT. It encodes CASSQNTLAGEAQYF. The variable domain in full, with the rest retrieved from reference TRBV5-4 and TRBJ2-3, is ETGVTQSPTHLIKTRGQQVTLRCSSQSGHNTVSWYQQALGQGPQFIFQYYREEENGRGNFPPRFSGLQFPNYSSELNVNALELDDSALYLCASSQNTLAGEAQYFGPGTRLTVL.

This clone is a singleton in its sample. J is TRBJ2-3 and V is TRBV10-3; 9 bases line up with TRBD2. The germline gives CDR1 ENHRY, CDR2 SYGVKD. V was pared by 6 bases and J by 4 bases, with 14 bases of the junction left unmatched. This CDR3 contains 17 residues. The CDR3 region has the DNA TGTGCCATCAGGGATCAGGGACCTATAGCGGGAGCAGATACGCAGTATTTT. It is translated as CAIRDQGPIAGADTQYF.

This chain uses TRBV28 with TRBJ1-5; 7 nucleotides match TRBD1. The CDR3 is 13 residues long. Germline assignment: CDR1 MDHEN and CDR2 SYDVKM. V shed 7 bases, J shed 7 bases, and the junction held 7 bases outside the gene matches. CDR3: CASTVTGNQPQHF. CDR3 nucleotide sequence: TGTGCCAGCACTGTGACAGGGAACCAGCCCCAGCATTTT. The variable domain in full, with the rest retrieved from reference TRBV28 and TRBJ1-5, is DVKVTQSSRYLVKRTGEKVFLECVQDMDHENMFWYRQDPGLGLRLIYFSYDVKMKEKGDIPEGYSVSREKKERFSLILESASTNQTSMYLCASTVTGNQPQHFGDGTRLSIL.

The rearrangement uses TRBV18 and TRBJ2-1; maybe TRBD1 (6 bases). This CDR3 is built from 17 residues. CDR1 and CDR2 from the germline V gene are KGHSH and LQKENI. Trimming shortened V by 5 bases and J by 1 base, and 18 bases separated the two germline ends. The CDR3 nucleotides read TGTGCCAGCTCATACCTCCCACAGGGTGGGTCCTACAATGAGCAGTTCTTC. The encoded protein is CASSYLPQGGSYNEQFF. Full variable domain (outside the CDR3, taken from reference TRBV18 and TRBJ2-1): NAGVMQNPRHLVRRRGQEARLRCSPMKGHSHVYWYRQLPEEGLKFMVYLQKENIIDESGMPKERFSAEFPKEGPSILRIQQVVRGDSAAYFCASSYLPQGGSYNEQFFGPGTRLTVL.